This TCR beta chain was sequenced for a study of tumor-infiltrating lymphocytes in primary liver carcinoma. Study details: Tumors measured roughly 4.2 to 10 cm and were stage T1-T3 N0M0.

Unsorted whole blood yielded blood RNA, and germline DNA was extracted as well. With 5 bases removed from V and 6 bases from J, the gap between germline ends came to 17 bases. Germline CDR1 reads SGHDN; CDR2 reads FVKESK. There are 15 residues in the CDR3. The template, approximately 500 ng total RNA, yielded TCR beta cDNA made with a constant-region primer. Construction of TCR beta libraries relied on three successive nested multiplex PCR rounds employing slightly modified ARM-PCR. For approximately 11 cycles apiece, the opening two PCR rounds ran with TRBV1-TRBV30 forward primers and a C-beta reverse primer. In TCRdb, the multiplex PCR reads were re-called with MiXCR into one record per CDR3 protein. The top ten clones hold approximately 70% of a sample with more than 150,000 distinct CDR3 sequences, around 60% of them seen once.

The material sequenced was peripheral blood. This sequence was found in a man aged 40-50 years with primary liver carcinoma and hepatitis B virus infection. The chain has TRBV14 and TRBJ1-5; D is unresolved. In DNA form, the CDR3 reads TGTGCCAGCAGCTCAGACGGGGTGTGGAGTCAGCCCCAGCATTTT. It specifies CASSSDGVWSQPQHF.